The 28 T cell receptor beta chains listed next were all sequenced from one sample in a study of OX40 agonist ivuxolimab in advanced cancers. This table comes from immunoSEQ multiplex PCR, and its TCRdb copy is limited to in-frame clones, with some not included. The sample records some 100,000 clones, about 85% being singletons. Sequenced here: CD4+ or CD8+ T cells sorted from blood, sampled in a trial of the OX40 agonist ivuxolimab. These receptors were obtained from an adult with an advanced solid tumor such as melanoma, head and neck, liver or kidney cancer.

The rearrangement joins TRBV2 to TRBJ1-4, with D unclear. This CDR3 is 16 amino acids long. Trimming removed 7 bases from V and 4 bases from J, with 19 bases in between. CDR1 SNHLY and CDR2 FYNNEI come from the germline V gene. The CDR3 nucleotides read TGTGCCAGCAATGTCGCGGGGTTAGATGGTAATGAAAAACTGTTTTTT. It is translated as CASNVAGLDGNEKLFF.

The V gene is TRBV12-2, the J gene TRBJ1-2. TRBV12-2 is annotated as a pseudogene. CDR3 length: 15 residues. CDR3 amino acids: CASRARRLANYGYTF. CDR3 coding DNA: TGTGCAAGTCGAGCCAGACGGCTAGCTAACTATGGCTACACCTTC.

The V gene is TRBV11-2, the J gene TRBJ1-2, with D possibly matching TRBD1 (6 bases). CDR3 size: 13 residues. Deletions cut 3 bases from V and 8 bases from J, with 13 bases between. The germline CDR1 and CDR2 sequences are SGHAT and FQNNGV. The CDR3 is CASSLGGGAGYTF. DNA of the CDR3: TGTGCCAGCAGCTTGGGGGGCGGTGCCGGCTACACCTTC.

This chain connects TRBV13 to TRBJ2-3; D not resolved. Trimming removed 3 bases at V and 3 bases at J, with 13 bases between. The CDR3 runs 15 residues. Germline assignment: CDR1 PRHDT and CDR2 FYEKMQ (reference sequence). CDR3 DNA: TGTGCCAGCAGCTTTGGTGGGTCTAAGACAGATACGCAGTATTTT. Translating it yields CASSFGGSKTDTQYF.

This clone came up a few times. The chain carries TRBV11-2 and TRBJ2-2; TRBD1 matches 7 bases. CDR3 length equals 17 residues. The germline V gene has CDR1 SGHAT and CDR2 FQNNGV. J lost 2 bases, V lost 4 bases, and 10 bases had no gene match. CDR3: CASSSYRDRRNTGELFF. The CDR3 nucleotides are TGTGCCAGCAGCTCCTACCGGGACAGAAGAAACACCGGGGAGCTGTTTTTT.

The chain uses TRBV18 and TRBJ1-3; D not certain. Germline assignment: CDR1 KGHSH and CDR2 LQKENI. Deletions cut 5 bases from V and 0 bases from J, with 11 bases between. The CDR3 extends over 15 amino acids. The CDR3 DNA follows: TGTGCCAGCTCATCTCCGCCCTACTCTGGAAACACCATATATTTT. It codes for CASSSPPYSGNTIYF.

The chain has TRBV11-2 and TRBJ1-2; 10 bases are a match to TRBD1. The junction had 8 bases not matched to a gene; V was cut back by 0 bases and J by 4 bases. Germline assignment: CDR1 SGHAT and CDR2 FQNNGV. The CDR3 covers 17 residues. The CDR3 DNA is TGTGCCAGCAGCTTAGATAGGGTCGGGACAGGGGTCTATGGCTACACCTTC. The encoded protein is CASSLDRVGTGVYGYTF.

The chain combines TRBV10-3 with TRBJ1-2; TRBD1 matches 7 bases. CDR3 length: 17 amino acids. CDR1 is ENHRY and CDR2 is SYGVKD in the germline V gene. V lost 2 bases, J lost 7 bases, and 16 bases stayed unmatched. The CDR3 nucleotides are TGTGCCATCAGTGAGGGGACAGCGTTTAGAGGTCAGAGTGGCTACACCTTC. Translation gives CAISEGTAFRGQSGYTF.

V usage is TRBV7-2 and J usage is TRBJ1-6, with 9 positions matching TRBD1. Trimming took 7 bases from V and 9 from J; bases not matched to a gene: 7. The germline V gene encodes CDR1 SGHTA and CDR2 FQGNSA. This CDR3 contains 14 residues. For the CDR3, the DNA is TGTGCCAGCAAGCCGGACAGGGGTGGTTCACCCCTCCACTTT. It codes for CASKPDRGGSPLHF.

The chain employs TRBV12-5 and TRBJ2-1, with a possible D match to TRBD1 (5 bases). The V gene lost 2 bases and the J gene lost 5 bases, with 13 bases spanning the gap. The germline CDR1 and CDR2 sequences are LGHNT and FRNRAP. The CDR3 runs to 15 residues. CDR3 residues: CASGLLARENNEQFF. The CDR3 DNA is TGTGCTAGTGGTTTGCTCGCCAGGGAAAACAATGAGCAGTTCTTC. The full variable domain, rest sourced from reference TRBV12-5 and TRBJ2-1, is DARVTQTPRHKVTEMGQEVTMRCQPILGHNTVFWYRQTMMQGLELLAYFRNRAPLDDSGMPKDRFSAEMPDATLATLKIQPSEPRDSAVYFCASGLLARENNEQFFGPGTRLTVL.

This chain joins TRBV28 and TRBJ1-5, with a tentative D call TRBD1 (6 bases). V lost 6 bases and J lost 0, with 12 bases in between. CDR3 size: 15 residues. Germline CDR1 is MDHEN and CDR2 is SYDVKM. The CDR3 loop reads CASRFTGNSNQPQHF. The DNA for the CDR3 is TGTGCCAGCAGATTCACAGGGAATAGCAATCAGCCCCAGCATTTT.

The V call is TRBV9, the J call TRBJ1-6; 11 nucleotides agree with TRBD1. Unmatched junction bases numbered 8, after V lost 1 base and J lost 5 bases. CDR1 is SGDLS and CDR2 is YYNGEE in the germline V gene. The CDR3 sequence is 18 residues long. CDR3 amino acids: CASSVSSAGQGDNSPLHF. In DNA form, the CDR3 reads TGTGCCAGCAGCGTATCTAGTGCGGGACAGGGGGATAATTCACCCCTCCACTTT. Full variable domain (rest looked up from reference TRBV9 and TRBJ1-6): DSGVTQTPKHLITATGQRVTLRCSPRSGDLSVYWYQQSLDQGLQFLIQYYNGEERAKGNILERFSAQQFPDLHSELNLSSLELGDSALYFCASSVSSAGQGDNSPLHFGNGTRLTVT.

The chain uses TRBV5-6 and TRBJ2-5; D unresolved. The CDR3 loop spans 15 amino acids. Germline assignment: CDR1 SGHDT and CDR2 YYEEEE. Deletions cut 0 bases from V and 1 base from J, with 10 bases between. The CDR3 protein is CASSLAELLQETQYF. CDR3 bases: TGTGCCAGCAGCTTGGCGGAGCTCCTCCAAGAGACCCAGTACTTC.

V and J are TRBV30 and TRBJ1-3, with D hard to call. V lost 2 bases to trimming and J lost 4 bases, with 15 bases between them. Germline V CDR1 and CDR2: GTSNPN, SVGIG (reference sequence). This CDR3 comprises 15 residues. The CDR3 protein is CAWSTRGGRGNTIYF. For the CDR3, the DNA is TGTGCCTGGAGTACCCGGGGAGGGAGGGGAAACACCATATATTTT.

The chain is built from TRBV29-1 and TRBJ2-3, with TRBD2 matching over 7 bases. CDR1 and CDR2 (germline): SQVTM, ANQGSEA. The CDR3 sequence is 14 residues long. With V trimmed by 2 bases and J by 1 base, 3 bases remained unmatched. CDR3 sequence: CSVEPGGGTDTQYF. In DNA, the CDR3 is TGCAGCGTTGAACCGGGGGGAGGCACAGATACGCAGTATTTT.

The rearrangement links TRBV7-3 to TRBJ2-1; 7 bases are a match to TRBD1. The CDR3 runs to 13 residues. Germline V gene lookup returns CDR1 SGHTA and CDR2 FQGTGA. The trim removed 4 bases at V and 10 bases at J, leaving 7 bases unmatched. CDR3 nucleotide sequence: TGTGCCAGCAGCTCACAGGGGTACGGAGAGCAGTTCTTC. Protein: CASSSQGYGEQFF.

J is TRBJ1-4 and V is TRBV7-9; D is ambiguous. Germline assignment: CDR1 SEHNR and CDR2 FQNEAQ (reference sequence). This CDR3 is 18 amino acids long. Trimming took 5 bases from V and 1 from J, leaving 20 bases between them. In nucleotides, the CDR3 is TGTGCCAGCAGCAGAAAGAGGATACAGATAGGAACTAATGAAAAACTGTTTTTT. Protein: CASSRKRIQIGTNEKLFF.

The CDR3 loop is CASSVGQGNNEQFF. For the CDR3, the DNA is TGCGCCAGCTCGGTCGGACAGGGGAACAATGAGCAGTTCTTC. The chain joins TRBV5-1 to TRBJ2-1; TRBD1 matches 9 bases. The CDR3 loop spans 14 amino acids. Germline assignment: CDR1 SGHRS and CDR2 YFSETQ. The ends lost 7 bases at V and 5 bases at J; junction bases unmatched: 7. Filled out from reference TRBV5-1 and TRBJ2-1, the complete variable domain reads KAGVTQTPRYLIKTRGQQVTLSCSPISGHRSVSWYQQTPGQGLQFLFEYFSETQRNKGNFPGRFSGRQFSNSRSEMNVSTLELGDSALYLCASSVGQGNNEQFFGPGTRLTVL.

The CDR3 is CASSLSSGRGSNGYTF. DNA of the CDR3: TGTGCCAGCAGCCTAAGCAGTGGCAGGGGGAGTAATGGCTACACCTTC. The chain combines TRBV5-6 with TRBJ1-2; 7 positions agree with TRBD1. This CDR3 spans 16 amino acids. Germline assignment: CDR1 SGHDT and CDR2 YYEEEE. Trimming took 4 bases from V and 6 from J; bases not matched to a gene: 15.

The V gene is TRBV9, the J gene TRBJ2-5; 9 bases map to TRBD2. The CDR3 is made up of 17 amino acids. The germline V gene encodes CDR1 SGDLS and CDR2 YYNGEE. The V segment lost 2 bases and the J segment 4 bases; nucleotides outside the gene matches: 12. The CDR3 region is CASSVSSAGGPLETQYF. DNA for the CDR3: TGTGCCAGCAGCGTCAGCTCGGCGGGGGGGCCTCTAGAGACCCAGTACTTC.

The chain carries TRBV5-1 and TRBJ1-5, with unresolved D. Trimming removed 0 bases at V and 6 bases at J, with 13 bases between. The germline V gene has CDR1 SGHRS and CDR2 YFSETQ. There are 15 residues in the CDR3. CDR3 sequence: CASSLGADLGQPQHF. CDR3 coding DNA: TGCGCCAGCAGCTTGGGGGCGGATTTGGGTCAGCCCCAGCATTTT.

This rearrangement joins TRBV7-7 to TRBJ2-5, with D perhaps assigned TRBD1 or TRBD2 (5 bases each). Trimming removed 4 bases from V and 4 bases from J, with 13 bases in between. Germline loops: CDR1 SSHAT, CDR2 FNYEAQ (reference sequence). This CDR3 has 14 amino acids. The CDR3 DNA is TGTGCCAGCAGCTCGGGACCCTGGGGAGAGACCCAGTACTTC. Protein: CASSSGPWGETQYF.

The rearrangement joins TRBV6-5 to TRBJ1-1, with D hard to call. V was clipped by 0 bases and J by 3 bases, with 14 bases between them. This CDR3 spans 16 amino acids. Germline V gives CDR1 MNHEY, CDR2 SVGAGI. CDR3 residues: CASSYSYEVGDTEAFF. CDR3 sequence (DNA): TGTGCCAGCAGTTACTCGTACGAGGTCGGGGACACTGAAGCTTTCTTT.

This chain uses TRBV4-2 with TRBJ2-2; 9 nucleotides match TRBD1. Germline CDR1 and CDR2: LGHNA and YNFKEQ. This CDR3 region has 20 residues. V gave up 0 bases and J gave up 3 bases; unmatched junction bases: 14. For the CDR3, the DNA is TGTGCCAGCAGCCAAGATCAGTTAGGGGCTGGGACAGGGTACACCGGGGAGCTGTTTTTT. It translates to CASSQDQLGAGTGYTGELFF.

J is TRBJ2-1 and V is TRBV5-4, with 9 bases aligning to TRBD2. CDR3 size: 14 residues. V was clipped by 6 bases and J by 7 bases; unmatched bases: 8. Germline V gene data show CDR1 as SGHNT and CDR2 as YYREEE (reference sequence). CDR3 region: CASNPSAGGNEQFF. The CDR3 coding sequence is TGTGCCAGCAATCCCTCCGCGGGGGGGAATGAGCAGTTCTTC.

The chain uses TRBV10-3 and TRBJ1-1; maybe TRBD1 (5 bases). CDR1 ENHRY and CDR2 SYGVKD come from the germline V gene. V lost 8 bases to trimming and J lost 4 bases, with 29 bases between them. The CDR3 covers 18 residues. In DNA, the CDR3 is TGTGCCATCCGCGAGAGCCCCAGCGGGGGGAACTGGGGCACTGAAGCTTTCTTT. As protein: CAIRESPSGGNWGTEAFF.

The genes are TRBV19 and TRBJ1-5, with D hard to call. CDR1 LNHDA and CDR2 SQIVND come from the germline V gene (reference sequence). V was shortened by 3 bases and J by 4 bases, with 13 bases between the two germline ends. The CDR3 runs to 15 residues. DNA of the CDR3: TGTGCCAGTAGTATGATGAGGGAGGTTAATCAGCCCCAGCATTTT. It translates to CASSMMREVNQPQHF.

This chain connects TRBV6-6 to TRBJ1-4; D remains unclear. The CDR3 is 16 amino acids. The V and J ends lost 4 bases and 5 bases respectively, with 17 bases between them. Germline V gene data show CDR1 as MNHNY and CDR2 as SVGAGI (reference sequence). CDR3 sequence (DNA): TGTGCCAGCAGTTTTATCATGGACGGGAGAAATGAAAAACTGTTTTTT. Its protein is CASSFIMDGRNEKLFF.